Listed below are T cell receptor beta chains from one sample, sequenced in a study of blood T cells in healthy people across ages. One entry per CDR3 protein results from TCRdb running MiXCR on the 5' RACE reads. The sample records about 680,000 distinct CDR3 sequences, 49% being singletons. Material: blood. These receptors were obtained from an older woman in good health. Each CDR3 is given with its conserved first and last residue. A D gene is named only where the DNA matches it firmly. Size is stated for part of the rows, as once, few or many counts, or as a class when the clone is expanded.

clone_size	v_call	j_call	d_call	cdr3_aa	cdr3_nt
NA	TRBV3-1	TRBJ2-7	TRBD2	CTSSPSGTPYEQYF	TGTACCAGCAGCCCCAGCGGGACTCCCTACGAGCAGTACTTC
NA	TRBV20-1	TRBJ2-1	NA	CSARERSRGSLPSEQFF	TGCAGTGCTAGAGAGCGAAGTCGGGGCTCCCTCCCGTCCGAGCAGTTCTTC
NA	TRBV7-2	TRBJ2-3	NA	CASSFAGTTDTQYF	TGTGCCAGCAGCTTCGCGGGGACCACAGATACGCAGTATTTT
NA	TRBV12-3/TRBV12-4	TRBJ2-3	NA	CASRGNSGTDTQYF	TGTGCCAGCAGGGGGAATAGCGGCACAGATACGCAGTATTTT
NA	TRBV7-2	TRBJ1-2	TRBD1	CASSLTRQGAYGYTF	TGTGCCAGCAGCTTAACCCGACAGGGGGCCTATGGCTACACCTTC
few	TRBV4-2	TRBJ2-3	TRBD2	CASSQSTSGTDTQYF	TGTGCCAGCAGCCAGAGTACTAGCGGAACAGATACGCAGTATTTT
NA	TRBV15	TRBJ2-7	NA	CATREATGVSYEQYF	TGTGCCACCAGAGAAGCGACAGGAGTCTCCTACGAGCAGTACTTC
NA	TRBV12-3/TRBV12-4	TRBJ1-4	NA	CASRLGGNEKLFF	TGTGCCAGCAGGCTGGGCGGGAATGAAAAACTGTTTTTT
NA	TRBV7-2	TRBJ2-3	NA	CASRRTGDTDTQYF	TGTGCCAGCAGAAGAACCGGGGACACAGATACGCAGTATTTT
NA	TRBV2	TRBJ2-3	NA	CASSEAGLATQYF	TGTGCCAGCAGTGAAGCGGGCTTGGCTACGCAGTATTTT
NA	TRBV6-6	TRBJ2-7	TRBD2	CASRLAGVYNEQYF	TGTGCCAGCAGGCTAGCGGGAGTTTACAATGAGCAGTACTTC
few	TRBV20-1	TRBJ2-5	TRBD1	CSTKDRVQETQYF	TGCAGTACCAAAGACAGGGTTCAAGAGACCCAGTACTTC
NA	TRBV6-2/TRBV6-3	TRBJ2-1	TRBD2	CASSYLAGANEQFF	TGTGCCAGCAGTTATCTAGCGGGAGCAAATGAGCAGTTCTTC
NA	TRBV7-2	TRBJ2-1	NA	CASSFRQGNFEQFF	TGTGCCAGCAGCTTCCGGCAGGGAAATTTTGAACAGTTCTTC
few	TRBV7-9	TRBJ2-3	NA	CASSLRSDMGLRYF	TGTGCCAGCAGCTTAAGGTCCGATATGGGACTTCGGTATTTT
NA	TRBV10-3	TRBJ2-5	NA	CAISESKGGGPKTQYF	TGTGCCATCAGTGAGTCGAAGGGGGGAGGGCCCAAGACCCAGTACTTC
NA	TRBV27	TRBJ1-6	NA	CASSLLKGGNSPLHF	TGTGCCAGCAGTTTATTGAAGGGGGGGAATTCACCCCTCCACTTT
NA	TRBV7-2	TRBJ2-3	TRBD2	CASATLASGHPDTQYF	TGTGCCAGCGCAACCCTTGCTAGCGGCCACCCAGATACGCAGTATTTT
NA	TRBV20-1	TRBJ1-2	NA	CNPGGPANYGYTF	TGCAACCCTGGGGGGCCAGCTAACTATGGCTACACCTTC
NA	TRBV28	TRBJ1-6	NA	CASSTSRGIPLNNSPLHF	TGTGCCAGCAGTACATCCAGGGGAATCCCCCTCAATAATTCACCCCTCCACTTT
NA	TRBV29-1	TRBJ1-4	NA	CSVAEERNEKLFF	TGCAGCGTTGCGGAGGAGCGAAATGAAAAACTGTTTTTT
NA	TRBV29-1	TRBJ1-1	NA	CSVGAGVTDTEAFF	TGCAGCGTTGGGGCAGGGGTTACGGACACTGAAGCTTTCTTT
NA	TRBV15	TRBJ2-1	NA	CATSKGPDNEQFF	TGTGCCACCAGCAAGGGGCCCGACAATGAGCAGTTCTTC
NA	TRBV15	TRBJ2-1	NA	CATSRDGGDLNEQFF	TGTGCCACCAGCAGAGATGGGGGCGACCTCAATGAGCAGTTCTTC
NA	TRBV20-1	TRBJ2-3	NA	CSARDRRATQYF	TGCAGTGCTAGGGACAGGAGGGCCACGCAGTATTTT
many	TRBV12-3/TRBV12-4	TRBJ1-2	NA	CASSFRGSGGYTF	TGTGCCAGCAGTTTCCGGGGCTCCGGTGGCTACACCTTC
NA	TRBV5-1	TRBJ2-7	NA	CASSLGALGEQYF	TGCGCCAGCAGCTTGGGAGCACTAGGTGAGCAGTACTTC
NA	TRBV5-1	TRBJ2-4	TRBD1	CASSSQGQGRNIQYF	TGCGCCAGCAGCTCGCAGGGACAGGGAAGGAACATTCAGTACTTC
few	TRBV15	TRBJ2-7	TRBD2	CATSRGTSGTYEQYF	TGTGCCACCAGCAGAGGGACTAGCGGGACCTACGAGCAGTACTTC
NA	TRBV24-1	TRBJ2-3	TRBD2	CATSDPRGAGVPDTQYF	TGTGCCACCAGTGATCCTCGTGGAGCGGGAGTTCCAGATACGCAGTATTTT
few	TRBV24-1	TRBJ2-2	TRBD1	CATDRGPNTGELFF	TGTGCCACTGACAGGGGCCCTAACACCGGGGAGCTGTTTTTT
NA	TRBV28	TRBJ1-5	TRBD1	CASSLGTGAMILPQHF	TGTGCCAGCAGTTTGGGGACAGGGGCGATGATATTGCCCCAGCATTTT
NA	TRBV5-1	TRBJ2-7	TRBD1	CASSGDRDISYEQYF	TGCGCCAGCAGCGGGGACAGGGACATCTCCTACGAGCAGTACTTC
few	TRBV28	TRBJ1-2	NA	CASTKWGVPISYGYTF	TGTGCCAGCACCAAGTGGGGGGTTCCCATCTCTTATGGCTACACCTTC
NA	TRBV29-1	TRBJ2-5	NA	CSVPLGGRGQETQYF	TGCAGCGTTCCCCTTGGGGGCAGGGGCCAAGAGACCCAGTACTTC
NA	TRBV18	TRBJ1-5	TRBD1	CASSPRGDRDNQPQHF	TGTGCCAGCTCACCGCGTGGAGACAGGGACAATCAGCCCCAGCATTTT
once	TRBV7-9	TRBJ1-2	NA	CASSRRGFHYGYTF	TGTGCCAGCAGCCGCAGGGGATTCCACTATGGCTACACCTTC
NA	TRBV29-1	TRBJ1-1	NA	CSVVRVAGTEAFF	TGCAGCGTGGTCAGGGTTGCGGGCACTGAAGCTTTCTTT
NA	TRBV7-2	TRBJ1-2	NA	CASRATGTGRGYTF	TGTGCCAGCAGGGCAACCGGGACGGGTCGAGGCTACACCTTC
NA	TRBV12-3/TRBV12-4	TRBJ2-7	NA	CASSLRAGESYEQYF	TGTGCCAGCAGTTTAAGGGCAGGGGAGTCCTACGAGCAGTACTTC
NA	TRBV5-5	TRBJ1-2	TRBD1	CASSFIGGDGYTF	TGTGCCAGCAGCTTCATAGGGGGCGATGGCTACACCTTC
few	TRBV20-1	TRBJ1-1	NA	CSASEGNTEAFF	TGCAGTGCTAGTGAGGGCAACACTGAAGCTTTCTTT